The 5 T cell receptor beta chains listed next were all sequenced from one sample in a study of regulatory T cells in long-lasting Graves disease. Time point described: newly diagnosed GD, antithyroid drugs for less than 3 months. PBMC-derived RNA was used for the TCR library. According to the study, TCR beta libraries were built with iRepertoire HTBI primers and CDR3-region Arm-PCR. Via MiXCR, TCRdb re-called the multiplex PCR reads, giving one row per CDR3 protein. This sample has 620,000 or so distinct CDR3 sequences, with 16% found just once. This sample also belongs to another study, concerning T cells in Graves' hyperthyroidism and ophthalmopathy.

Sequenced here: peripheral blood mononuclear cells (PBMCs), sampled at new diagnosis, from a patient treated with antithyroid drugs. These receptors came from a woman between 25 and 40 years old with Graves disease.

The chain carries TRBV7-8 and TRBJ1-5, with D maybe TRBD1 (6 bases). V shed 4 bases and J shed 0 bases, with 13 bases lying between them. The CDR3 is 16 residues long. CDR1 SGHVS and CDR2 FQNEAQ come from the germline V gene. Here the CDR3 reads CASSSTGWSSNQPQHF. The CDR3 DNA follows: TGTGCCAGCAGCTCAACAGGGTGGAGTAGCAATCAGCCCCAGCATTTT.

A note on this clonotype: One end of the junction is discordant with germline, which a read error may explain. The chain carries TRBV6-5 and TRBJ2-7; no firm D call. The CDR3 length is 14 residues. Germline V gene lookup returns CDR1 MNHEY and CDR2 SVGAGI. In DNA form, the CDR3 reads TGTGCCAGCAGTTACAAGGCCTACTCCTACGAGCGGTACTTC. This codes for CASSYKAYSYERYF.

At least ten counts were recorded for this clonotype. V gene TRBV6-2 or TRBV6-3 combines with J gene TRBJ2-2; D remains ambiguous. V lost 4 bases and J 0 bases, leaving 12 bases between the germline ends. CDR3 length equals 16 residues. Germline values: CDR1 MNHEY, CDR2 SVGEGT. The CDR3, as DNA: TGTGCCAGCAGTTCAGGACCCTTTTCGAACACCGGGGAGCTGTTTTTT. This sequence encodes CASSSGPFSNTGELFF.

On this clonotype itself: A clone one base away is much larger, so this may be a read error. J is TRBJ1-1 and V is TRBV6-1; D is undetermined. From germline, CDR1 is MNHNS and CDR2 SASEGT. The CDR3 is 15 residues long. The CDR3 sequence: CASSEPQTWNAEAFF. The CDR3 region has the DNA TGTGCCAGCAGTGAACCCCAGACCTGGAACGCTGAAGCTTTCTTT.

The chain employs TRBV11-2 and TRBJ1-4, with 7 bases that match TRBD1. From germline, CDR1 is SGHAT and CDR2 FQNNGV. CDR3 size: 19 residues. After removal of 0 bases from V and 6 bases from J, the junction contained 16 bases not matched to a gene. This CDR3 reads CASSLDRGTRGPRDEKLFF. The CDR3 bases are TGTGCCAGCAGCTTAGATCGGGGGACAAGGGGGCCCAGAGATGAAAAACTGTTTTTT.